The sequence of this TCR beta chain was determined in a study of T cell responses to AZD1222 COVID-19 vaccine. Looking at the study overall: Samples with a second dose at about 4 or about 12 weeks were pooled together. Whole-study results and caveats: At baseline, just a handful of AZD1222 recipients tested seropositive. The CD4 TCRs associated with vaccination extended across spike and predominated at 160-218 and 743-854.

This CDR3 is 15 amino acids long. V lost 1 base and J lost 6, with 10 bases in between. CDR1 and CDR2 (germline): SNHLY, FYNNEI. The protocol was immunoSEQ multiplex PCR, while the TCRdb copy is restricted to in-frame clones and leaves out a portion. In the table there are 120,000 to 150,000 clones, about nine tenths of which are singletons. Of note for this clone: Its matching antigen is unknown.

This sequence originates from an adult in good health. This material consisted of peripheral blood, taken on day 0 of AZD1222 vaccination. The chain combines TRBV2 with TRBJ1-6, with D possibly TRBD1 on 6 matching bases. The CDR3 sequence: CASSEDRRGNSPLHF. The CDR3 nucleotides read TGTGCCAGCAGTGAAGATCGCAGGGGTAATTCACCCCTCCACTTT.